This TCR beta chain comes out of a study of shared clonotypes between healthy human individuals. Study-level findings and limits: Blood was the sole source, and tissue repertoires probably differ. Approximately 5.3% was the fraction of naive CD4 clonotypes found shared across several donors.

The table came from immunoSEQ multiplex PCR; TCRdb's copy has only in-frame clones and leaves some out. Of hundreds of thousands of clones in the sample, about 95% were seen once. V gave up 4 bases and J gave up 8 bases; unmatched junction bases: 3. CDR1 and CDR2 from the germline V gene are SGHDT and YYEEEE. The CDR3 is 12 amino acids. This clone was observed a few times. Antigen specificity is unknown. It was CD45RO-negative cells, positively selected for CCR7, that made up naive CD8 cells, with terminally differentiated effector memory CD45RA+ cells excluded. Every donor was a Caucasian adult from Nashville, Tennessee.

What was sequenced was naive CD8+ T cells sorted from blood. The chain joins TRBV5-6 to TRBJ2-4, with 7 nucleotides matching TRBD2. The source of this sequence is a woman aged 25 to 45 in good health. The CDR3 nucleotides are TGTGCCAGCAGCCGCGGGGGAGACATTCAGTACTTC. Translated, it gives CASSRGGDIQYF.